The T cell receptor (beta chain) under discussion was sequenced for a study of T cells in women clearing cervical HPV infection. Overall study context: Only a few women had HLA typing results available.

TCRdb keeps only in-frame clones here, not all; method: immunoSEQ multiplex PCR. Across 15,000 to 20,000 clones, the top ten clones capture 5.5% to 8% of the sample. Of note for this clone: What it recognizes is unknown. With the read ending 3 residues before the CDR3 end, the germline J gene is used to fill in that end.

General study results and limits: Combining TCR richness with V gene abundances gave roughly 0.84 AUC. TRBV6-7 abundance was lower in cases than controls (around 0.11% versus 0.16%). It is unknown whether associations predate infection; no effector/memory or HPV-specific sorting.

Looked up from germline, CDR1 is SGHRS and CDR2 is YFSETQ. V lost 4 bases and J lost 5; bases outside the gene matches: 11. This CDR3 is 18 amino acids long. Sequences were obtained from blood buffy coat. The V gene is TRBV5-1, the J gene TRBJ2-5; 16 nucleotides align to TRBD2. The sequence was collected from a woman between 18 and 70 years old with a cervical HPV16 infection that either progressed to CIN3+ or cleared (not recorded which). CDR3 DNA, as far as it was read: TGCGCCAGCAGCACCGGGACTAGCGGGGGGGCTGGTGTGGAGACC. Protein product: CASSTGTSGGAGVET. The whole CDR3 reads CASSTGTSGGAGVETQYF.